This is a list of T cell receptor beta chains from one sample in a study of blood T cell repertoires in COVID-19. Profiling relied on immunoSEQ multiplex PCR, and the TCRdb table lists in-frame clones only, not all of them. The table records approximately 160,000 clones, 81% of them present only once. Specimen: peripheral blood. Receptors were obtained from a human donor in a cohort sampled during active COVID-19. Both conserved end residues are part of each CDR3. Each record gives: D gene, V gene, clone size, J gene, CDR3 protein, CDR3 DNA. D genes are given only for firm matches. Only part of the rows carry a size: once, few, many, or a class if the clone is expanded.

d_call: NA
v_call: TRBV9
clone_size: NA
j_call: TRBJ1-1
cdr3_aa: CASSVRGGPNTEAFF
cdr3_nt: TGTGCCAGCAGCGTTAGGGGGGGACCGAACACTGAAGCTTTCTTT

d_call: NA
v_call: TRBV11-2
clone_size: few
j_call: TRBJ2-1
cdr3_aa: CASSLGGGRGGEQFF
cdr3_nt: TGTGCCAGCAGCTTAGGGGGTGGCAGGGGAGGGGAGCAGTTCTTC

d_call: NA
v_call: TRBV30
clone_size: NA
j_call: TRBJ1-2
cdr3_aa: CAWTLNPPGENYGYTF
cdr3_nt: TGTGCCTGGACCTTAAACCCGCCAGGGGAAAACTATGGCTACACCTTC

d_call: NA
v_call: TRBV5-1
clone_size: NA
j_call: TRBJ2-4
cdr3_aa: CASSDPGQSGIQYF
cdr3_nt: TGCGCCAGCAGCGATCCGGGACAAAGCGGCATTCAGTACTTC

d_call: NA
v_call: TRBV4-3
clone_size: NA
j_call: TRBJ1-3
cdr3_aa: CASSQVGAGAGNTIYF
cdr3_nt: TGCGCCAGCAGCCAAGTGGGGGCAGGGGCTGGAAACACCATATATTTT

d_call: NA
v_call: TRBV27
clone_size: NA
j_call: TRBJ1-5
cdr3_aa: CASSLPGHLPHF
cdr3_nt: TGTGCCAGCAGTTTACCCGGACACCTTCCGCATTTT

d_call: NA
v_call: TRBV7-8
clone_size: NA
j_call: TRBJ1-2
cdr3_aa: CASSFRDTGPGYTF
cdr3_nt: TGTGCCAGCAGCTTTCGGGACACCGGGCCCGGCTACACCTTC

d_call: NA
v_call: TRBV14
clone_size: NA
j_call: TRBJ2-7
cdr3_aa: CASSQETGNSYEQYF
cdr3_nt: TGTGCCAGCAGCCAAGAAACAGGGAACTCCTACGAGCAGTACTTC

d_call: NA
v_call: TRBV7-8
clone_size: NA
j_call: TRBJ2-2
cdr3_aa: CASSLGGASNTGELFF
cdr3_nt: TGTGCCAGCAGCTTAGGTGGGGCGTCGAACACCGGGGAGCTGTTTTTT

d_call: TRBD2
v_call: TRBV7-8
clone_size: NA
j_call: TRBJ2-3
cdr3_aa: CASSLTSGGDTQYF
cdr3_nt: TGTGCCAGCAGCCTGACTAGCGGGGGGGATACGCAGTATTTT

d_call: NA
v_call: TRBV6-5
clone_size: NA
j_call: TRBJ2-1
cdr3_aa: CASSTGHESYNEQFF
cdr3_nt: TGTGCCAGCAGTACCGGACATGAATCCTACAATGAGCAGTTCTTC

d_call: NA
v_call: TRBV25-1
clone_size: few
j_call: TRBJ2-3
cdr3_aa: CASSDYSTDTQYF
cdr3_nt: TGTGCCAGCAGTGACTACAGCACAGATACGCAGTATTTT

d_call: TRBD1
v_call: TRBV2
clone_size: NA
j_call: TRBJ1-3
cdr3_aa: CATRTGGAGNTIYF
cdr3_nt: TGTGCCACTAGAACAGGGGGCGCTGGAAACACCATATATTTT

d_call: TRBD1
v_call: TRBV7-2
clone_size: NA
j_call: TRBJ2-6
cdr3_aa: CASSSRQGALVGANVLTF
cdr3_nt: TGTGCCAGCAGCTCAAGACAGGGGGCGCTGGTTGGGGCCAACGTCCTGACTTTC

d_call: TRBD1
v_call: TRBV3-1/TRBV3-2
clone_size: NA
j_call: TRBJ2-2
cdr3_aa: CASSRKGTAGELFF
cdr3_nt: TGTGCCAGCAGCCGAAAGGGGACAGCCGGGGAGCTGTTTTTT

d_call: NA
v_call: TRBV4-1
clone_size: NA
j_call: TRBJ2-4
cdr3_aa: CASSQVRENIQYF
cdr3_nt: TGCGCCAGCAGCCAAGTCCGGGAAAACATTCAGTACTTC

d_call: NA
v_call: TRBV7-8
clone_size: NA
j_call: TRBJ1-6
cdr3_aa: CASSSRASYNSPLHF
cdr3_nt: TGTGCCAGCAGCTCGAGGGCGTCCTATAATTCACCCCTCCACTTT

d_call: TRBD1
v_call: TRBV5-1
clone_size: NA
j_call: TRBJ2-3
cdr3_aa: CASSPIEDRVADTQYF
cdr3_nt: TGCGCCAGCAGCCCGATTGAGGACAGGGTGGCAGATACGCAGTATTTT

d_call: NA
v_call: TRBV5-4
clone_size: few
j_call: TRBJ2-7
cdr3_aa: CASSIQGSSAYEQYF
cdr3_nt: TGTGCCAGCAGCATACAGGGTTCTTCCGCCTACGAGCAGTACTTC

d_call: TRBD1
v_call: TRBV10-2
clone_size: NA
j_call: TRBJ1-1
cdr3_aa: CASKRGQGAEAFF
cdr3_nt: TGCGCCAGCAAAAGAGGACAGGGGGCTGAAGCTTTCTTT

d_call: NA
v_call: TRBV7-8
clone_size: few
j_call: TRBJ2-5
cdr3_aa: CASSFVSETQYF
cdr3_nt: TGTGCCAGCAGCTTCGTATCGGAGACCCAGTACTTC

d_call: NA
v_call: TRBV20-1
clone_size: NA
j_call: TRBJ2-3
cdr3_aa: CSARETGTQYF
cdr3_nt: TGCAGTGCTAGGGAGACTGGTACGCAGTATTTT

d_call: NA
v_call: TRBV12-5
clone_size: NA
j_call: TRBJ1-1
cdr3_aa: CASAIDSPAFF
cdr3_nt: TGTGCTAGTGCCATCGACAGCCCTGCTTTCTTT

d_call: NA
v_call: TRBV7-2
clone_size: NA
j_call: TRBJ1-1
cdr3_aa: CASSSQTGTEAFF
cdr3_nt: TGTGCCAGCAGCTCCCAAACAGGCACTGAAGCTTTCTTT

d_call: TRBD1
v_call: TRBV7-2
clone_size: NA
j_call: TRBJ1-1
cdr3_aa: CASSLLGTGHRNTEAFF
cdr3_nt: TGTGCCAGCAGCTTATTAGGGACAGGTCACCGGAACACTGAAGCTTTCTTT

d_call: NA
v_call: TRBV27
clone_size: once
j_call: TRBJ1-5
cdr3_aa: CASSYGQLNQPQHF
cdr3_nt: TGTGCCAGCAGTTATGGACAGCTGAATCAGCCCCAGCATTTT

d_call: TRBD1
v_call: TRBV7-6
clone_size: NA
j_call: TRBJ1-5
cdr3_aa: CASSPGGSPGQPQHF
cdr3_nt: TGTGCCAGCAGCCCAGGGGGCTCCCCGGGCCAGCCCCAGCATTTT

d_call: TRBD1
v_call: TRBV12-3/TRBV12-4
clone_size: NA
j_call: TRBJ1-2
cdr3_aa: CASSPGGSSGYTF
cdr3_nt: TGTGCCAGCAGTCCAGGGGGGTCCAGTGGCTACACCTTC

d_call: TRBD1
v_call: TRBV10-2
clone_size: NA
j_call: TRBJ2-5
cdr3_aa: CASSQQGFYQETQYF
cdr3_nt: TGCGCCAGCAGTCAACAGGGGTTCTACCAAGAGACCCAGTACTTC

d_call: NA
v_call: TRBV25-1
clone_size: NA
j_call: TRBJ2-7
cdr3_aa: CASSLPGIATEQYF
cdr3_nt: TGTGCCAGCAGTCTGCCGGGGATAGCTACAGAGCAGTACTTC

d_call: NA
v_call: TRBV18
clone_size: NA
j_call: TRBJ1-5
cdr3_aa: CASSPYRTDTIQPQHF
cdr3_nt: TGTGCCAGCTCACCATACAGGACAGATACGATTCAGCCCCAGCATTTT

d_call: TRBD1
v_call: TRBV27
clone_size: NA
j_call: TRBJ1-1
cdr3_aa: CASSLRGQGEAFF
cdr3_nt: TGTGCCAGCAGTTTACGGGGACAGGGTGAAGCTTTCTTT

d_call: NA
v_call: TRBV6-5
clone_size: few
j_call: TRBJ1-1
cdr3_aa: CASIQDSSNTEAFF
cdr3_nt: TGTGCCAGCATCCAGGACAGTTCGAACACTGAAGCTTTCTTT

d_call: TRBD2
v_call: TRBV7-3
clone_size: NA
j_call: TRBJ2-1
cdr3_aa: CASSPGLAVNEQFF
cdr3_nt: TGTGCCAGCAGCCCGGGACTAGCCGTCAATGAGCAGTTCTTC

d_call: TRBD2
v_call: TRBV4-3
clone_size: NA
j_call: TRBJ2-1
cdr3_aa: CASSPFLGLAGGNEQFF
cdr3_nt: TGCGCCAGCAGCCCTTTCCTTGGACTAGCGGGAGGGAATGAGCAGTTCTTC

d_call: NA
v_call: TRBV6-5
clone_size: NA
j_call: TRBJ2-7
cdr3_aa: CASSSPRAAENYEQYF
cdr3_nt: TGTGCCAGCAGTTCGCCGAGGGCAGCCGAAAACTACGAGCAGTACTTC